Below, 25 T cell receptor beta chains from the same sample are listed, as sequenced in a study of T cell responses to AZD1222 COVID-19 vaccine. Profiling relied on immunoSEQ multiplex PCR, and the TCRdb table lists in-frame clones only, not all of them. This sample has approximately 160,000 clones, with around 91% found just once. Here the sequenced sample was peripheral blood, taken on day 0 of AZD1222 vaccination. Receptors were obtained from an adult in good health.

A single count supports this clone. The V and J genes are TRBV6-5 and TRBJ1-2; 10 positions agree with TRBD1. Germline V gene lookup returns CDR1 MNHEY and CDR2 SVGAGI. CDR3 length equals 14 residues. Losses at the gene ends were 5 bases for V and 8 bases for J; bases not matched to a gene: 8. The CDR3 spells CASSRGQGVLGYTF. DNA of the CDR3: TGTGCCAGCAGTCGCGGACAGGGGGTGTTGGGCTACACCTTC.

This clone is a singleton in its sample. The gene calls are TRBV27 and TRBJ2-7; 11 bases align to TRBD2. Germline CDR1 and CDR2: MNHEY and SMNVEV (reference sequence). There are 15 residues in the CDR3. The ends lost 4 bases at V and 2 bases at J; junction bases unmatched: 4. The CDR3 reads CASSSRLAGTYEQYF. The CDR3 DNA reads TGTGCCAGCAGTTCTAGACTAGCGGGAACCTACGAGCAGTACTTC.

The chain joins TRBV28 to TRBJ2-5, with 7 bases fitting TRBD1. V lost 6 bases to trimming and J lost 3 bases; unmatched junction nucleotides: 16. The CDR3 spans 17 residues. CDR1 and CDR2 (germline): MDHEN, SYDVKM. The chain's CDR3 is CASSPRFGTAKEETQYF. CDR3 nucleotides: TGTGCCAGCAGCCCTAGATTTGGGACAGCGAAGGAAGAGACCCAGTACTTC.

This clone showed up just once. The chain links TRBV2 to TRBJ2-7; D unresolved. Trimming removed 7 bases at V and 3 bases at J, with 16 bases between. There are 14 residues in the CDR3. The V gene's germline CDR1 is SNHLY and CDR2 FYNNEI. The CDR3 DNA is TGTGCCAGCACTTACCACAGTACCCTCTACGAGCAGTACTTC. Amino acid sequence: CASTYHSTLYEQYF. Based on the CDR3 plus reference TRBV2 and TRBJ2-7, the full variable domain is EPEVTQTPSHQVTQMGQEVILRCVPISNHLYFYWYRQILGQKVEFLVSFYNNEISEKSEIFDDQFSVERPDGSNFTLKIRSTKLEDSAMYFCASTYHSTLYEQYFGPGTRLTVT.

V and J are TRBV7-3 and TRBJ2-1; possibly TRBD2 for D (5 bases). The V and J ends lost 10 bases and 5 bases respectively, with 18 bases between them. CDR1 is SGHTA and CDR2 is FQGTGA in the germline V gene. CDR3 size: 14 residues. The CDR3 region is CATGIGPSHNEQFF. Written as DNA, the CDR3 is TGTGCCACCGGGATCGGCCCCAGCCACAATGAGCAGTTCTTC. Looking up the rest from reference TRBV7-3 and TRBJ2-1 gives the full variable domain: GAGVSQTPSNKVTEKGKYVELRCDPISGHTALYWYRQSLGQGPEFLIYFQGTGAADDSGLPNDRFFAVRPEGSVSTLKIQRTERGDSAVYLCATGIGPSHNEQFFGPGTRLTVL.

The J gene is TRBJ1-2, the V gene TRBV24-1, with TRBD1 identical over 9 bases. The germline V gene encodes CDR1 KGHDR and CDR2 SFDVKD. The ends lost 8 bases at V and 5 bases at J; junction bases unmatched: 17. The CDR3 loop spans 17 amino acids. The CDR3 region has the DNA TGTGCCACCAACTACAGGGGGCGTAACCCCCCAGGGTATGGCTACACCTTC. It translates to CATNYRGRNPPGYGYTF.

V usage is TRBV19 and J usage is TRBJ2-7; perhaps TRBD1 as D (6 bases). Per the germline V gene, CDR1 is LNHDA and CDR2 is SQIVND (reference sequence). The CDR3 totals 13 residues. The V gene lost 3 bases and the J gene lost 3 bases, with 9 bases spanning the gap. The CDR3 DNA is TGTGCCAGTAGTATTCAACAGGGCTACGAGCAGTACTTC. Encoded protein: CASSIQQGYEQYF.

The V gene is TRBV28, the J gene TRBJ1-5; D is possibly TRBD1 (6 bases). The V gene's germline CDR1 is MDHEN and CDR2 SYDVKM. V gave up 3 bases and J gave up 0 bases, with 24 bases separating them. The CDR3 contains 20 residues. CDR3 loop: CASSLGLRRGFGYSNQPQHF. The CDR3 DNA reads TGTGCCAGCAGTTTGGGGCTGCGAAGGGGGTTTGGGTATAGCAATCAGCCCCAGCATTTT.

The chain employs TRBV6-2 or TRBV6-3 and TRBJ1-1; 7 nucleotides align to TRBD1. Germline values: CDR1 MNHEY, CDR2 SVGEGT. The CDR3 is made up of 13 amino acids. V trimming: 6 bases; J trimming: 4 bases; junction bases outside the gene matches: 5. The CDR3 here is CASSLGQPTEAFF. The CDR3, as DNA: TGTGCCAGCAGCCTGGGACAGCCCACTGAAGCTTTCTTT.

The CDR3 DNA reads as TGTGCCAGCAGCTTGGACGGGACAGGGAACACCTATGGCTACACCTTC. It is translated as CASSLDGTGNTYGYTF. The chain combines TRBV5-4 with TRBJ1-2; TRBD1 matches at 9 bases. This CDR3 contains 16 residues. CDR1 and CDR2 from the germline V gene are SGHNT and YYREEE (reference sequence). V shed 0 bases and J 4 bases; nucleotides not matched to a gene: 7.

CDR3 in amino acids: CASSLGMWYNTGELFF. The DNA for the CDR3 is TGTGCCAGCAGCCTCGGAATGTGGTATAACACCGGGGAGCTGTTTTTT. This sequence joins TRBV5-6 and TRBJ2-2; unclear D gene. CDR1 and CDR2 from the germline V gene are SGHDT and YYEEEE. V dropped 4 bases and J dropped 2 bases, with 15 bases sitting between them. The CDR3 has 16 amino acids.

The CDR3: CASSLKPLSGNTIYF. CDR3 nucleotide sequence: TGTGCCAGCAGTTTGAAACCTCTCTCTGGAAACACCATATATTTT. This chain links TRBV28 with TRBJ1-3; unclear D gene. Germline V CDR1 and CDR2: MDHEN, SYDVKM. The CDR3 is made up of 15 amino acids. The V gene lost 3 bases and the J gene lost 0 bases, with 9 bases spanning the gap.

This clone has only one observation. The chain joins TRBV3-1 (or the pseudogene TRBV3-2) to TRBJ2-3; D not certain. The CDR3 spans 13 residues. With 1 base removed from V and 1 base from J, the gap between germline ends came to 3 bases. CDR1 and CDR2 (germline): LGHDT, YNNKEL (reference sequence). The DNA of the CDR3 is TGTGCCAGCAGCCAAGTCCGCACAGATACGCAGTATTTT. This translates into CASSQVRTDTQYF.

The rearrangement uses TRBV5-1 and TRBJ2-7, with 8 positions matching TRBD1. In germline, CDR1 is SGHRS, CDR2 YFSETQ. The trim removed 4 bases at V and 4 bases at J, leaving 4 bases unmatched. The CDR3 has 13 residues. The CDR3 region is CASSPQGAYEQYF. The CDR3 DNA is TGCGCCAGCAGCCCCCAGGGGGCATACGAGCAGTACTTC. The complete variable domain, with remaining parts taken from reference TRBV5-1 and TRBJ2-7, reads KAGVTQTPRYLIKTRGQQVTLSCSPISGHRSVSWYQQTPGQGLQFLFEYFSETQRNKGNFPGRFSGRQFSNSRSEMNVSTLELGDSALYLCASSPQGAYEQYFGPGTRLTVT.

The chain is built from TRBV28 and TRBJ2-4, with 7 positions matching TRBD1. The junction had 10 bases not matched to a gene; V was cut back by 5 bases and J by 3 bases. CDR1 is MDHEN and CDR2 is SYDVKM in the germline V gene. There are 16 residues in the CDR3. The CDR3 is CASSSLGTAIKNIQYF. The CDR3 DNA reads as TGTGCCAGCAGTAGCCTCGGGACAGCCATCAAAAACATTCAGTACTTC.

V gene TRBV6-5 combines with J gene TRBJ2-2; D remains ambiguous. Trimming removed 8 bases at V and 6 bases at J, with 16 bases between. The CDR3 runs 14 residues. Per the germline V gene, CDR1 is MNHEY and CDR2 is SVGAGI. This chain's CDR3 is CASLPSRTAGELFF. Here the CDR3 DNA reads TGTGCCAGCCTCCCAAGTCGGACCGCCGGGGAGCTGTTTTTT.

The CDR3 bases are TGTGCCAGCAGCCAAGGGACTAGCGGGAGACTGAACGAGCAGTACTTC. This encodes CASSQGTSGRLNEQYF. The gene calls are TRBV3-1 (or the pseudogene TRBV3-2) and TRBJ2-7, with TRBD2 matching 13 bases. There are 16 residues in the CDR3. V was clipped by 1 base and J by 5 bases; unmatched bases: 5. Per germline, CDR1 LGHDT and CDR2 YNNKEL (reference sequence).

The chain is built from TRBV6-5 and TRBJ1-5; TRBD1 is a possible D gene (5 bases). In germline, CDR1 is MNHEY, CDR2 SVGAGI. V lost 4 bases, J lost 7 bases, and 14 bases lay in between. This CDR3 has 14 amino acids. CDR3 DNA sequence: TGTGCCAGCAGTTCGGACAAGATCGGACAGCCCCAGCATTTT. Protein sequence: CASSSDKIGQPQHF.

The J gene is TRBJ2-7, the V gene TRBV28; TRBD1 matches 7 bases. The length of the CDR3 is 15 residues. Germline assignment: CDR1 MDHEN and CDR2 SYDVKM. V shed 6 bases, J shed 7 bases, and the junction held 15 bases outside the gene matches. CDR3: CASSQPRQGRGEQYF. CDR3 coding DNA: TGTGCCAGCAGCCAGCCGAGACAGGGACGTGGAGAGCAGTACTTC.

J is TRBJ1-1 and V is TRBV28, with 9 bases lining up with TRBD1. The germline gives CDR1 MDHEN, CDR2 SYDVKM. The ends lost 4 bases at V and 11 bases at J; junction bases unmatched: 11. CDR3 length: 14 residues. CDR3 sequence: CASSSQGALLRAFF. The CDR3, as DNA: TGTGCCAGCAGTTCACAGGGGGCGCTTCTCCGGGCTTTCTTT.

The chain has TRBV10-3 and TRBJ2-7; tentative D call: TRBD1 (5 bases). The CDR3 totals 11 residues. Trimming removed 6 bases at V and 5 bases at J, with 8 bases between. Germline loops: CDR1 ENHRY, CDR2 SYGVKD. In nucleotides, the CDR3 is TGTGCCATCAGCGGACACAACGAGCAGTACTTC. This codes for CAISGHNEQYF.

This clone has only one observation. The rearrangement joins TRBV7-2 to TRBJ2-1, with no clear D. The length of the CDR3 is 13 residues. The germline V gene encodes CDR1 SGHTA and CDR2 FQGNSA. V lost 5 bases and J lost 7, with 12 bases in between. The CDR3, as DNA: TGTGCCAGCAGCCCCGCCTCAGGTAATGAGCAGTTCTTC. Protein product: CASSPASGNEQFF.

This chain links TRBV5-6 with TRBJ2-5; the match to TRBD2 covers 8 bases. V trimming: 1 base; J trimming: 2 bases; junction bases outside the gene matches: 7. This CDR3 region has 16 residues. The germline gives CDR1 SGHDT, CDR2 YYEEEE. CDR3 bases: TGTGCCAGCAGCTTGCTCGCGGGAGGCCCTCAAGAGACCCAGTACTTC. Amino acids: CASSLLAGGPQETQYF.

The chain combines TRBV11-2 with TRBJ1-1; D call uncertain. Per germline, CDR1 SGHAT and CDR2 FQNNGV. CDR3 length equals 12 residues. Between the trimmed V and J ends, which lost 1 base and 3 bases, there was a span of 3 bases. The CDR3 loop reads CASSLGDTEAFF. CDR3 DNA sequence: TGTGCCAGCAGCTTAGGGGACACTGAAGCTTTCTTT. Full variable domain (outside the CDR3, taken from reference TRBV11-2 and TRBJ1-1): EAGVAQSPRYKIIEKRQSVAFWCNPISGHATLYWYQQILGQGPKLLIQFQNNGVVDDSQLPKDRFSAERLKGVDSTLKIQPAKLEDSAVYLCASSLGDTEAFFGQGTRLTVV.

The rearrangement joins TRBV24-1 to TRBJ1-5, with TRBD1 identical over 7 bases. This CDR3 has 14 amino acids. With V trimmed by 9 bases and J by 4 bases, 8 bases remained unmatched. From germline, CDR1 is KGHDR and CDR2 SFDVKD. The CDR3 nucleotides are TGTGCCACCCATATAGGGGGCCCGAATCAGCCCCAGCATTTT. Translation gives CATHIGGPNQPQHF.